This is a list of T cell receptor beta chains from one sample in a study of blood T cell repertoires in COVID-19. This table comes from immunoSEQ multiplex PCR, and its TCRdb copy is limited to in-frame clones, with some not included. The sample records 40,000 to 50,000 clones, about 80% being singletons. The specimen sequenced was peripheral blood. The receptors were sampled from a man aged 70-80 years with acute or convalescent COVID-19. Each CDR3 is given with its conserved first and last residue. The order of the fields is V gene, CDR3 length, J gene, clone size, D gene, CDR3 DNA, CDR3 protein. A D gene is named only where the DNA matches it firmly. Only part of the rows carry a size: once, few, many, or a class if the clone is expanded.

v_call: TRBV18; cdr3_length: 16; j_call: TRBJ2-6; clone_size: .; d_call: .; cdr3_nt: TGTGCCAGCTCACAAGCAGGGCAGACTGGGGCCAACGTCCTGACTTTC; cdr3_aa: CASSQAGQTGANVLTF
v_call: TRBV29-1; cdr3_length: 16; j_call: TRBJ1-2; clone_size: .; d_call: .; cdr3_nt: TGCAGCGTTGGCCTGCGGGCCTCTACCACTAACTATGGCTACACCTTC; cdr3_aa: CSVGLRASTTNYGYTF
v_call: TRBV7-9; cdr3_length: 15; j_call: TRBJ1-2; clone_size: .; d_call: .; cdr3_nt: TGTGCCAGCAGCTTTTCAGGGGATCCTAACTATGGCTACACCTTC; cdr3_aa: CASSFSGDPNYGYTF
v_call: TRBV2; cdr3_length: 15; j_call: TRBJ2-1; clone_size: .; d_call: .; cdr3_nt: TGTGCCAGCAGTGGGCAGGCTAGTTGGGGCGGTGAGCAGTTCTTC; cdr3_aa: CASSGQASWGGEQFF
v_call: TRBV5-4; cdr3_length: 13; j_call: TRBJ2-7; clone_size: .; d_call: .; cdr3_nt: TGTGCCAGCAGCTTAGACACCGCCTACGAGCAGTACTTC; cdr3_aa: CASSLDTAYEQYF
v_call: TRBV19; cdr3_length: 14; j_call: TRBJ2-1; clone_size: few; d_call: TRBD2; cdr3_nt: TGTGCCAGTATGGAGCGGGAGGGCTACAATGAGCAGTTCTTC; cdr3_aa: CASMEREGYNEQFF
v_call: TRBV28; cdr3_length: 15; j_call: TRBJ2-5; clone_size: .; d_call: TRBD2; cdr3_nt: TGTGCCAGCAGTTTATTCCGGACTAGAGGGGTGACCCAGTACTTC; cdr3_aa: CASSLFRTRGVTQYF
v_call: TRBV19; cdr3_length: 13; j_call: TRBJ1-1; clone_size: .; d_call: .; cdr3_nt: TGTGCCAGTAGTATAAAGGGAGACACTGAAGCTTTCTTT; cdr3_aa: CASSIKGDTEAFF
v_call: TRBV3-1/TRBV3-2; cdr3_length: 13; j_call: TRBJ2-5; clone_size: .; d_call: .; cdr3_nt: TGTGCCAGCAGCCCATTCTGGCGGGAGACCCAGTACTTC; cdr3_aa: CASSPFWRETQYF
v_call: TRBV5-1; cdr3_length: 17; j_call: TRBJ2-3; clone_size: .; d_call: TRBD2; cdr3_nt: TGCGCCAGCAGCTTGGATCCTAGCGGGAGTAGCACAGATACGCAGTATTTT; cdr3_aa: CASSLDPSGSSTDTQYF
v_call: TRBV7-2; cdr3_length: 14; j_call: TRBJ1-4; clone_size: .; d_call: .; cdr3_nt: TGTGCCAGCAGCTTAGGCAGGGCTAATGAAAAACTGTTTTTT; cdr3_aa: CASSLGRANEKLFF
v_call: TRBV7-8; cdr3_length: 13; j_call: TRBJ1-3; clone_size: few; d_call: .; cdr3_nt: TGTGCCAGCAGCCCGACTCTTGGAAACACCATATATTTT; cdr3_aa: CASSPTLGNTIYF
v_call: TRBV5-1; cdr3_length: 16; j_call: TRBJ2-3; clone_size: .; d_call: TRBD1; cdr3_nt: TGCGCCAGCAGCTTGAGGTTGGGACAGAGCACAGATACGCAGTATTTT; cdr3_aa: CASSLRLGQSTDTQYF
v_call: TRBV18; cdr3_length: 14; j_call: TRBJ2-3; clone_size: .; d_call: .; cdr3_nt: TGTGCCAGCTCACCAGACTCAGGGACAGATACGCAGTATTTT; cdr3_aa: CASSPDSGTDTQYF
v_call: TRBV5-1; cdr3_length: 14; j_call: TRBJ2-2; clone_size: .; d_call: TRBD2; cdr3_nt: TGCGCCAGCAGTCAGCGGGGGAACACCGGGGAGCTGTTTTTT; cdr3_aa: CASSQRGNTGELFF
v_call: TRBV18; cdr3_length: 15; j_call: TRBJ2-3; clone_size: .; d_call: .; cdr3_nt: TGTGCCAGCTCACCAGGAGGCGGGACCACAGATACGCAGTATTTT; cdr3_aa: CASSPGGGTTDTQYF
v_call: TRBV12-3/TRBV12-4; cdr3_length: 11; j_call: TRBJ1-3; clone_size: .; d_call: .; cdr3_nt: TGTGCCAGCAGTTTCGGAGACACCATATATTTT; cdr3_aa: CASSFGDTIYF
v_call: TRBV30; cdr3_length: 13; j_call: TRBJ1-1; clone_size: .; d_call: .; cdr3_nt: TGTGCCTGGAGTAACAGGGTGGGTACTGAAGCTTTCTTT; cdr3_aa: CAWSNRVGTEAFF
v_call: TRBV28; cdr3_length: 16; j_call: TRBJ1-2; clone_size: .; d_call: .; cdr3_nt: TGTGCCAGCAGTGACCATCAGGAAGGCCCTAACTATGGCTACACCTTC; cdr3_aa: CASSDHQEGPNYGYTF
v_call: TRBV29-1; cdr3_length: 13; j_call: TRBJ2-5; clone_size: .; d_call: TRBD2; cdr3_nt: TGCAGCGGTGGGACTAGCTTGGGAGAGACCCAGTACTTC; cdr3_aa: CSGGTSLGETQYF
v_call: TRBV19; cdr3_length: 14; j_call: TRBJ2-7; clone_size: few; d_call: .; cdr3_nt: TGTGCCAGTAGTACCCCGGGACTCCGCGTCGAGCAGTACTTC; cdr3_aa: CASSTPGLRVEQYF
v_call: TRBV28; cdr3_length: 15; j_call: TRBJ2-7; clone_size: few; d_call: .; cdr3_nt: TGTGCCAGCAGTACAGCCGACACTGGAACCTACGAGCAGTACTTC; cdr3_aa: CASSTADTGTYEQYF
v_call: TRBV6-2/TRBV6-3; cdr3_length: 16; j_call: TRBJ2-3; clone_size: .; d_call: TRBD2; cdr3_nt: TGTGCCAGCAGTCCCCGGACTAGCACCTACACAGATACGCAGTATTTT; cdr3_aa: CASSPRTSTYTDTQYF
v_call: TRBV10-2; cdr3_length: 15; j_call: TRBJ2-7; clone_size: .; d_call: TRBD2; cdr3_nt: TGCGCCAGCAGGAGACTAGCGGGAGATTCCTACGAGCAGTACTTC; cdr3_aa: CASRRLAGDSYEQYF
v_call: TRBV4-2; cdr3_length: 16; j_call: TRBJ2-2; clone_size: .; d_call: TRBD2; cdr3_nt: TGTGCCAGCAGCCAAAAAGCGGGATTGAACACCGGGGAGCTGTTTTTT; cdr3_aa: CASSQKAGLNTGELFF
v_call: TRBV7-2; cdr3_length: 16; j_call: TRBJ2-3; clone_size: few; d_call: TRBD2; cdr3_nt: TGTGCCAGCAGCTTAGAAGGCGGGGGGCCCACAGATACGCAGTATTTT; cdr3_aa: CASSLEGGGPTDTQYF
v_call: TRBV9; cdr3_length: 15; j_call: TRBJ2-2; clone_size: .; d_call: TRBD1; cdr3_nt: TGTGCCAGCAGCGTAAGGGGACAGACGAGCGGGGAGCTGTTTTTT; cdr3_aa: CASSVRGQTSGELFF
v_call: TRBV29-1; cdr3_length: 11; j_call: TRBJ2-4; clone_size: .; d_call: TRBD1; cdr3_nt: TGCAGCGTTGAAGTAGGGGGACAGTCATACTTC; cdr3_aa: CSVEVGGQSYF
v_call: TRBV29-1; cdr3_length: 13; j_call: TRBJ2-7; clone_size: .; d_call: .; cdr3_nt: TGCAGCGCCGCTCGGGGATTCGGTTACGAGCAGTACTTC; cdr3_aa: CSAARGFGYEQYF
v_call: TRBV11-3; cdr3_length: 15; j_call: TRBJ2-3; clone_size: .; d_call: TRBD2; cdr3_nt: TGTGCCAGCAGCTTATTCGGGGGGGGATCAGATACGCAGTATTTT; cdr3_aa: CASSLFGGGSDTQYF
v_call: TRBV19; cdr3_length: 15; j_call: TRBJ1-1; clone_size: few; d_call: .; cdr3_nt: TGTGCCAGTAGTACATTCCTCGGGGGAGGGTCTGAAGCTTTCTTT; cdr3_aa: CASSTFLGGGSEAFF
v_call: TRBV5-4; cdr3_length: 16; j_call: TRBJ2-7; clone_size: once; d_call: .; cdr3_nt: TGTGCCAGCAGCTCGGGGGTAGGGGGCGCTTTGTACGAGCAGTACTTC; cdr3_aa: CASSSGVGGALYEQYF
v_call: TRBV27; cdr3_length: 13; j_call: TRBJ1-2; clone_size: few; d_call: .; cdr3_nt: TGTGCCAGCAGTTTAGCAGGGGATAATGGCTACACCTTC; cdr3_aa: CASSLAGDNGYTF
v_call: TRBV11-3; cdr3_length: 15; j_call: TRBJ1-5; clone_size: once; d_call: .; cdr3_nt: TGTGCCAGCAGCTCCCGTCCAGGGAGGCTTCAGCCCCAGCATTTT; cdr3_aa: CASSSRPGRLQPQHF
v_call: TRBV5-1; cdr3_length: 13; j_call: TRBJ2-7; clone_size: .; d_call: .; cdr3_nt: TGCGCCAGCAGCTTGGACAGTCCCTACGAGCAGTACTTC; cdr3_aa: CASSLDSPYEQYF
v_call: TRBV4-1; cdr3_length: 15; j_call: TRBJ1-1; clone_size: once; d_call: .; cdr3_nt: TGCGCCAGCAGCGGTGGGCAGGGAACGAACACTGAAGCTTTCTTT; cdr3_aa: CASSGGQGTNTEAFF
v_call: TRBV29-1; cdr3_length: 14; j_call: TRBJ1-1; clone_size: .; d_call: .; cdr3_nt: TGCAGCGTTGCTCTCGATATCACAGGCACTGAAGCTTTCTTT; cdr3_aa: CSVALDITGTEAFF
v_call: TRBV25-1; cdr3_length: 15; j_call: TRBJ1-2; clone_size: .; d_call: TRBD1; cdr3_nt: TGTGCCAGCAGTGACCAAGGCAGGGGGAGCTATGGCTACACCTTC; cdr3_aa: CASSDQGRGSYGYTF
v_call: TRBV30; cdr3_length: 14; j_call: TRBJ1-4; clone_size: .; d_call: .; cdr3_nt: TGTGCCTGGAGTGTCGGGGGGGTTAATGAAAAACTGTTTTTT; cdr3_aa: CAWSVGGVNEKLFF
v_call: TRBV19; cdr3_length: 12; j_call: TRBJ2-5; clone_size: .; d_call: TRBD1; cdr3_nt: TGTGCCATTGGGACAGGACAAGAGACCCAGTACTTC; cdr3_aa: CAIGTGQETQYF
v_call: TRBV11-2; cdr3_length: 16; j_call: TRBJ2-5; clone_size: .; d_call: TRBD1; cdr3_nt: TGTGCCAGCAGCTTAGGAGCCGACAGGGGGCAAGAGACCCAGTACTTC; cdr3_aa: CASSLGADRGQETQYF
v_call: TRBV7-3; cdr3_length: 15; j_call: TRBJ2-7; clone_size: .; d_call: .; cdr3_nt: TGTGCCAGCAGCCAGGGGCCCGGGACGGAATACGAGCAGTACTTC; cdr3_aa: CASSQGPGTEYEQYF
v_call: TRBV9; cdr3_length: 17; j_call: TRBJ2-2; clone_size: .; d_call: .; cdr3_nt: TGTGCCAGCAGCCGAGAGAACAGGGTTCGGAAGACCGGGGAGCTGTTTTTT; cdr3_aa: CASSRENRVRKTGELFF
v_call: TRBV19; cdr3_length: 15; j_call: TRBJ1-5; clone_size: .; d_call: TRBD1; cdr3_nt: TGTGCCAGTACTCCGCCGGGACAGATCAATCAGCCCCAGCATTTT; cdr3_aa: CASTPPGQINQPQHF